This entry features one T cell receptor (beta chain) sequence. The antigen is undetermined. This CDR3 region has 14 residues. Germline CDR1 is SGHVS and CDR2 is FQNEAQ. V lost 3 bases, J lost 1 base, and 1 base stayed unmatched. Primers for the PCR totalled 60 Vbeta and 13 Jbeta. Measured with immunoSEQ multiplex PCR; TCRdb has only the in-frame clones, and not every one. The table has roughly 200,000 clones, more than 80% seen once. This record comes from a study of cytomegalovirus exposure and HLA in healthy donors. Study observations and caveats: The study recorded around 160 TCR beta chains that were cytomegalovirus-associated. There were some V segments, including TRBV6-2 and TRBV6-3, excluded as indistinguishable. It was taken for granted in presence/absence analyses that sequencing depth across donors was roughly uniform.

The TCR sequence derives from a young man in good health and CMV-seronegative. The V and J genes are TRBV7-8 and TRBJ2-3, with TRBD1 matching over 7 bases. Sequenced: PBMCs. The DNA for the CDR3 is TGTGCCAGCAGCTTCGGACAGGGCACAGATACGCAGTATTTT. Translation gives CASSFGQGTDTQYF.